Following are 2 T cell receptor beta chains from one sample sequenced in a study of identical twins. MiXCR, run by TCRdb on the 5' RACE reads, gives a single entry per CDR3 protein. This table holds 200,000 to 250,000 distinct CDR3 sequences, about 10% found once. Sequencing input: memory T cells sorted from blood. These receptors originate from a man aged 50-60 years in good health.

V and J are TRBV28 and TRBJ2-3, with 9 bases fitting TRBD2. The CDR3 consists of 16 residues. Per the germline V gene, CDR1 is MDHEN and CDR2 is SYDVKM. Trimming cost V 1 base and J 0 bases; bases outside gene matches: 2. The CDR3 DNA reads TGTGCCAGCAGTTTATCCCTAGCGGGGAGCACAGATACGCAGTATTTT. As protein: CASSLSLAGSTDTQYF.

This clonotype came up many times. V and J are TRBV24-1 and TRBJ2-1; D gene uncertain. V lost 0 bases and J 8 bases, leaving 1 base between the germline ends. This CDR3 contains 11 residues. Germline V gives CDR1 KGHDR, CDR2 SFDVKD. CDR3 protein: CATSDLDEQFF. The CDR3 nucleotides are TGTGCCACCAGTGATTTGGATGAGCAGTTCTTC.